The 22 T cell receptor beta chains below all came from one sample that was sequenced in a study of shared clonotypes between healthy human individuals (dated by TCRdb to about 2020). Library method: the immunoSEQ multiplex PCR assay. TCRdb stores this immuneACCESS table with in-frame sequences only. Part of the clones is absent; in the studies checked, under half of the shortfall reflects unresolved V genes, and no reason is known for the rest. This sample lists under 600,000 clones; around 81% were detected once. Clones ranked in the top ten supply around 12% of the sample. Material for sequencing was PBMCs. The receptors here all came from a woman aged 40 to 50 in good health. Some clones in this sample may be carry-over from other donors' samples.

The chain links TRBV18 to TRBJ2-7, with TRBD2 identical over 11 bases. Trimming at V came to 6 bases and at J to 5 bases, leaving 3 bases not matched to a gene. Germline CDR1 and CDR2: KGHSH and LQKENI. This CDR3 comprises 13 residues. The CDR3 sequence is CASSQLAGDEQYF. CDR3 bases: TGTGCCAGCTCCCAACTAGCGGGGGACGAGCAGTACTTC.

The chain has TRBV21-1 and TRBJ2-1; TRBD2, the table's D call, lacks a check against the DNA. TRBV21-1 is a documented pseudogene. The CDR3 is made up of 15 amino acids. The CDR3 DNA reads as TGTGCCAGCAGCAAAGGGACGGGAGGAAACAATGAGCAGTTCTTC. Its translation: CASSKGTGGNNEQFF.

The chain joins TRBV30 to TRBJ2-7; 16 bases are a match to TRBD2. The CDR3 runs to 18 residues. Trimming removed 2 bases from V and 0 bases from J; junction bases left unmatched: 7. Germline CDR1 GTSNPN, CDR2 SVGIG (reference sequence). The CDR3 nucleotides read TGTGCCTGGAGTAAGCCGGGACTAGCGGGAGGGTCCTCCTACGAGCAGTACTTC. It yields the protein CAWSKPGLAGGSSYEQYF. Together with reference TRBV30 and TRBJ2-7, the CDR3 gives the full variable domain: SQTIHQWPATLVQPVGSPLSLECTVEGTSNPNLYWYRQAAGRGLQLLFYSVGIGQISSEVPQNLSASRPQDRQFILSSKKLLLSDSGFYLCAWSKPGLAGGSSYEQYFGPGTRLTVT.

The DNA of the CDR3 is TGTGCCAGCAGCTTAGCAGGGCGGGTCTCCTACAATGAGCAGTTCTTC. Translated: CASSLAGRVSYNEQFF. J is TRBJ2-1 and V is TRBV7-2; TRBD2 is a possible D gene (5 bases). CDR3 length: 16 amino acids. Trimming left V 0 bases short and J 0 bases short, with 9 bases between. Germline loops: CDR1 SGHTA, CDR2 FQGNSA.

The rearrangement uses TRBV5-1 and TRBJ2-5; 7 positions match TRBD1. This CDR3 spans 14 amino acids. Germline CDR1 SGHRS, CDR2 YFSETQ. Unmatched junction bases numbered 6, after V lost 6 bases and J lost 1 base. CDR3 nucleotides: TGCGCCAGCAACTTACAGGGGACCCAAGAGACCCAGTACTTC. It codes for CASNLQGTQETQYF.

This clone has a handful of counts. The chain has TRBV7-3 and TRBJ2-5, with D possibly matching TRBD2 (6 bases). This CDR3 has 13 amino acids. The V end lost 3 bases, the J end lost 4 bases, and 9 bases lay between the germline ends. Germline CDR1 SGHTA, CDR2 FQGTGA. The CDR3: CASSFQGGETQYF. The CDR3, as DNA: TGTGCCAGCAGCTTCCAGGGAGGAGAGACCCAGTACTTC.

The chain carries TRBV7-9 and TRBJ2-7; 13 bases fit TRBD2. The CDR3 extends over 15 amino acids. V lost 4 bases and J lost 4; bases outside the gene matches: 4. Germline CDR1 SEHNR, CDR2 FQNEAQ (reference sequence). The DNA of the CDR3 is TGTGCCAGCAGCTCGACTAGCGGGAGGAGGTACGAGCAGTACTTC. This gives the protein CASSSTSGRRYEQYF.

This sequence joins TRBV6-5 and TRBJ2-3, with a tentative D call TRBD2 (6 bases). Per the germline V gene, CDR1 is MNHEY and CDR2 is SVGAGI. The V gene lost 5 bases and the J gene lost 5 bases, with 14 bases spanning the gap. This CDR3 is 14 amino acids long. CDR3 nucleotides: TGTGCCAGCAGTCTTTTAGCGGCAGGAGATACGCAGTATTTT. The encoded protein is CASSLLAAGDTQYF.

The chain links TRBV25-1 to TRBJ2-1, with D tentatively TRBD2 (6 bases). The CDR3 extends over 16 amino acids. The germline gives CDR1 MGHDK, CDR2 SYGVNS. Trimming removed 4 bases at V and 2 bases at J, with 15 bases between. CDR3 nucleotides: TGTGCCAGCAGTGGGAGGGAGGCATCGACCTACAATGAGCAGTTCTTC. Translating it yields CASSGREASTYNEQFF.

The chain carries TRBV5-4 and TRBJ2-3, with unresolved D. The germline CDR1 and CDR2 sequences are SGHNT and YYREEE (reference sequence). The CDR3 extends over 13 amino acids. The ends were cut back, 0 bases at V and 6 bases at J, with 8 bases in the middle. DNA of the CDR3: TGTGCCAGCAGCTTGGACTTTGTGGATACGCAGTATTTT. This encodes CASSLDFVDTQYF.

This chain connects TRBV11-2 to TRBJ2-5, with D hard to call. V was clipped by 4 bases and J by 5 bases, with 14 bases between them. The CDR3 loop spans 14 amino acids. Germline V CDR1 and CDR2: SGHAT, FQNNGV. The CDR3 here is CASSWGTSRETQYF. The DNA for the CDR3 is TGTGCCAGCAGCTGGGGTACTTCCAGGGAGACCCAGTACTTC.

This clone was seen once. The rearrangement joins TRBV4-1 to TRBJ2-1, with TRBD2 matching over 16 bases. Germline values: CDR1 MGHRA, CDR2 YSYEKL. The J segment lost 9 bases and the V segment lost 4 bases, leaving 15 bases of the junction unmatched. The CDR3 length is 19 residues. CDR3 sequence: CASSLPKGGLAGGRGEQFF. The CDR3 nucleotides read TGCGCCAGCAGCCTACCTAAAGGGGGACTAGCGGGAGGGAGGGGTGAGCAGTTCTTC.

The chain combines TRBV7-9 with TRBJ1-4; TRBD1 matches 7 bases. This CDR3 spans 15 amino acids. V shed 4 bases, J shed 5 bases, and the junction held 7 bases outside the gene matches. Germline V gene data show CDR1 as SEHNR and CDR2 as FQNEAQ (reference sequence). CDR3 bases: TGTGCCAGCAGCTCCCGACAGGGTCGGAATGAAAAACTGTTTTTT. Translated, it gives CASSSRQGRNEKLFF.

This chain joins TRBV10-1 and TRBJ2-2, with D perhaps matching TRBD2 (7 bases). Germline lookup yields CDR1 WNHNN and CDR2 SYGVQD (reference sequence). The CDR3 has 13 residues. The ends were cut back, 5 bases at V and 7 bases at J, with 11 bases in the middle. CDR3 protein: CASSRGADGELFF. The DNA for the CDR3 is TGCGCCAGCAGTCGGGGGGCGGACGGGGAGCTGTTTTTT.

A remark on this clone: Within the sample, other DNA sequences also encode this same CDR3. CDR3 region: CASSEQGKYGYTF. For the CDR3, the DNA is TGTGCCAGCAGTGAACAGGGGAAGTATGGCTACACCTTC. This sequence joins TRBV6-1 and TRBJ1-2; D is possibly TRBD1 (6 bases). The CDR3 totals 13 residues. Germline lookup yields CDR1 MNHNS and CDR2 SASEGT. The V end was cut by 2 bases, the J end by 5 bases, with 9 bases between.

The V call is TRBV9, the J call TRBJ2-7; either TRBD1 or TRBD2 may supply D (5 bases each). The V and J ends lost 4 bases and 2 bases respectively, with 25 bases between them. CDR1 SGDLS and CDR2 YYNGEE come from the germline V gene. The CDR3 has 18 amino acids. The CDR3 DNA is TGTGCCAGCAGCAAACTTCGGGGACCCTTAAGGGGTACCTACGAGCAGTACTTC. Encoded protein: CASSKLRGPLRGTYEQYF.

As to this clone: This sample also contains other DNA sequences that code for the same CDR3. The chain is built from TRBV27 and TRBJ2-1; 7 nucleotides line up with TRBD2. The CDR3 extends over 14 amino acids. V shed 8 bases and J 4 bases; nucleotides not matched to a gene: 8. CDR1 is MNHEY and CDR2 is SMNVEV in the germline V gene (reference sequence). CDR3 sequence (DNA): TGTGCCAGCGGAGGGCTAGCGGATTACAATGAGCAGTTCTTC. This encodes CASGGLADYNEQFF.

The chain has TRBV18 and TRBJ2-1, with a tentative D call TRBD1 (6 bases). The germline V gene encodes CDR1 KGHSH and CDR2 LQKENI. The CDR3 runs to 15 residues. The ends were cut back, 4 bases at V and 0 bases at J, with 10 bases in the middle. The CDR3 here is CASSLTGSSYNEQFF. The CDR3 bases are TGTGCCAGCTCACTTACAGGGAGCTCCTACAATGAGCAGTTCTTC.

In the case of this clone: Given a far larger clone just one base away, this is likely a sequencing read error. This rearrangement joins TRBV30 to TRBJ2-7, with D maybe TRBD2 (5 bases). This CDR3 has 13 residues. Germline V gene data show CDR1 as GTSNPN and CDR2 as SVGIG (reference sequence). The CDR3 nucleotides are TGTGCCTGGGAGGGTCCCTTTAAGGGCGAGCAGCACTTC. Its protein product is CAWEGPFKGEQHF.

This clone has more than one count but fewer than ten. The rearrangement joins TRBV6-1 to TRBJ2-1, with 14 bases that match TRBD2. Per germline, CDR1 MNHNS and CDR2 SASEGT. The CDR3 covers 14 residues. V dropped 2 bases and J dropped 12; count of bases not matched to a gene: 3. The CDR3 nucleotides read TGTGCCAGCAGTGAAAGGGGGACTAGCGGGAGGCAGTTCTTC. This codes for CASSERGTSGRQFF.

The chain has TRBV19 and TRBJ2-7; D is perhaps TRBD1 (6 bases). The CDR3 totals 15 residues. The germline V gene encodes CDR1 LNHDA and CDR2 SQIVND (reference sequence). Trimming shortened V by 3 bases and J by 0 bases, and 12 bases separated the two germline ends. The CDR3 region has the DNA TGTGCCAGTAGTATGGGGGCTAGCCCCTCCTACGAGCAGTACTTC. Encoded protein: CASSMGASPSYEQYF.

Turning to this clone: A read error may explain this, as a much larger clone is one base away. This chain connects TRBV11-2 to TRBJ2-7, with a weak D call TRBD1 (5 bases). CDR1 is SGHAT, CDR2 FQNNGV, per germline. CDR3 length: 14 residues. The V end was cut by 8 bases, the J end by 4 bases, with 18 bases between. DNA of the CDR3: TGTGCCAGCGGCTCAGGATTGGGGCTATACGAGCAGTACTTC. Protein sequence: CASGSGLGLYEQYF. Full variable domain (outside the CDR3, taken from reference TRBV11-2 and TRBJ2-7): EAGVAQSPRYKIIEKRQSVAFWCNPISGHATLYWYQQILGQGPKLLIQFQNNGVVDDSQLPKDRFSAERLKGVDSTLKIQPAKLEDSAVYLCASGSGLGLYEQYFGPGTRLTVT.